Below are 20 T cell receptor beta chains sequenced from a single sample in a study of regulatory T cells in long-lasting Graves disease. As to time point: newly diagnosed GD, antithyroid drugs for less than 3 months. Preparation of the TCR library used RNA extracted from PBMCs. For TCR beta, libraries came from iRepertoire HTBI primers and Arm-PCR of CDR3 regions. TCRdb re-called the multiplex PCR reads through MiXCR, storing one row per CDR3 protein. This table has under 500,000 distinct CDR3 sequences, roughly 15% appearing once. The same sample was also used in a study of T cells in Graves' hyperthyroidism and ophthalmopathy.

Source: peripheral blood mononuclear cells (PBMCs), taken at new diagnosis, from a patient treated with antithyroid drugs. These TCRs come from a woman aged 25 to 45 with Graves disease.

V usage is TRBV6-2 or TRBV6-3 and J usage is TRBJ2-1; 9 nucleotides line up with TRBD1. Germline CDR1 MNHEY, CDR2 SVGEGT. This CDR3 contains 12 residues. Germline trimming cut 6 bases from V and 7 bases from J; bases unmatched to any gene: 1. The CDR3 DNA follows: TGTGCCAGCAGGGGACAGGGAAATGAGCAGTTCTTC. This translates into CASRGQGNEQFF.

Turning to this clonotype: This clone may be a read error of a much larger clone one base away. The chain couples TRBV5-1 to TRBJ1-2; tentative D call: TRBD1 (6 bases). This CDR3 has 13 residues. Germline V gene data show CDR1 as SGHRS and CDR2 as YFSETQ. CDR3 DNA sequence: TGCGCCAGCGCCCGACAGGACCGTTATGGCTCCACCTTC. Encoded protein: CASARQDRYGSTF.

This clonotype was recorded many times. The rearrangement links TRBV27 to TRBJ1-6; D might be TRBD1 (5 bases). The CDR3 contains 16 residues. Trimming removed 6 bases from V and 8 bases from J, with 20 bases in between. The germline gives CDR1 MNHEY, CDR2 SMNVEV (reference sequence). CDR3 nucleotides: TGTGCCAGCAGCTCAATACTGAGACAGATTTATTCACCCCTCCACTTT. Translating it yields CASSSILRQIYSPLHF.

Ten or more counts support this clonotype. J is TRBJ1-1 and V is TRBV18; tentatively, D is TRBD1 (6 bases). The V and J ends lost 1 base and 4 bases respectively, with 22 bases between them. In germline, CDR1 is KGHSH, CDR2 LQKENI. The CDR3 spans 18 residues. The CDR3 region is CASSPLPTTGSWGTEAFF. The DNA of the CDR3 is TGTGCCAGCTCACCACTCCCCACAACAGGGAGTTGGGGCACTGAAGCTTTCTTT.

Of note for this clonotype: This may stem from a read error, because a much larger clone lies one nucleotide away. The CDR3 nucleotides are TGTGCCTCCCGGGACAGGGCATCTAAGGGATCCTACGAGCAGTTCTTC. Encoded protein: CASRDRASKGSYEQFF. The rearrangement uses TRBV30 and TRBJ2-3; 9 bases agree with TRBD1. The DNA end lines up better with TRBJ2-1; the J call may be wrong. This CDR3 has 16 amino acids. The V gene's germline CDR1 is GTSNPN and CDR2 SVGIG (reference sequence).

This clonotype was counted at least ten times. The genes are TRBV27 and TRBJ2-1; TRBD2 aligns across 12 bases. V shed 6 bases, J shed 8 bases, and the junction held 11 bases outside the gene matches. This CDR3 has 16 amino acids. Germline CDR1 and CDR2: MNHEY and SMNVEV (reference sequence). The chain's CDR3 is CASSKTRLAGVYEQFF. The CDR3 nucleotides read TGTGCCAGCAGCAAGACCCGACTAGCGGGAGTCTATGAGCAGTTCTTC.

The V gene is TRBV7-2, the J gene TRBJ2-5; 14 bases map to TRBD2. The CDR3 totals 16 residues. J gave up 4 bases and V 2 bases, and 3 bases lay outside the gene matches. CDR1 is SGHTA, CDR2 FQGNSA, per germline. The CDR3 DNA follows: TGTGCCAGCAGCTTATCCGGGACTAGCGGGAGAGAGACCCAGTACTTC. It encodes CASSLSGTSGRETQYF.

In its sample, this clonotype was seen many times. The gene calls are TRBV7-6 and TRBJ2-2; D is unclear. Germline loops: CDR1 SGHVS, CDR2 FNYEAQ. CDR3 size: 15 residues. V lost 4 bases and J lost 2, with 11 bases in between. Written as DNA, the CDR3 is TGTGCCAGCAGCTCCTGGCAGGCCAACACCGGGGAGCTGTTTTTT. Protein product: CASSSWQANTGELFF.

This chain connects TRBV15 to TRBJ2-3; possible D gene TRBD1, 7 bases. V shed 5 bases and J shed 4 bases, with 16 bases lying between them. From germline, CDR1 is LNHNV and CDR2 YYDKDF (reference sequence). The length of the CDR3 is 15 residues. The CDR3 reads CATSGVGGGADTQYF. The CDR3 DNA follows: TGTGCCACCAGCGGGGTAGGAGGGGGCGCAGATACGCAGTATTTT.

In this sample, this clonotype turned up a few times. This sequence joins TRBV29-1 and TRBJ2-7, with D perhaps TRBD1 (5 bases). CDR3 length: 11 amino acids. In germline, CDR1 is SQVTM, CDR2 ANQGSEA. Deletions cut 5 bases from V and 6 bases from J, with 11 bases between. The DNA for the CDR3 is TGCAGCGTTTTCCAGGGCGTCGAGCAGTACTTC. It translates to CSVFQGVEQYF.

V usage is TRBV19 and J usage is TRBJ2-7, with 10 bases identical to TRBD1. Per the germline V gene, CDR1 is LNHDA and CDR2 is SQIVND (reference sequence). J gave up 3 bases and V 3 bases, and 5 bases lay outside the gene matches. This CDR3 contains 15 residues. The CDR3 region has the DNA TGTGCCAGTAGTATCGCATGGGACAGGGGCTACGAGCAGTACTTC. This translates into CASSIAWDRGYEQYF. The full variable domain, rest sourced from reference TRBV19 and TRBJ2-7, is DGGITQSPKYLFRKEGQNVTLSCEQNLNHDAMYWYRQDPGQGLRLIYYSQIVNDFQKGDIAEGYSVSREKKESFPLTVTSAQKNPTAFYLCASSIAWDRGYEQYFGPGTRLTVT.

V usage is TRBV10-3 and J usage is TRBJ1-2; the match to TRBD1 covers 9 bases. The V gene end was trimmed by 8 bases and the J gene end by 8 bases; junction bases not matched to a gene: 15. In germline, CDR1 is ENHRY, CDR2 SYGVKD. The CDR3 contains 15 residues. The CDR3 DNA follows: TGTGCCATCGGGGGACAGGGCCGGGGCTTGGAGGGCTACACCTTC. It codes for CAIGGQGRGLEGYTF.

This clonotype turned up a few times. This sequence joins TRBV20-1 and TRBJ2-1; 7 nucleotides align to TRBD2. Germline V gives CDR1 DFQATT, CDR2 SNEGSKA (reference sequence). V gave up 1 base and J gave up 0 bases; unmatched junction bases: 6. CDR3 length: 16 residues. CDR3 amino acids: CSARGLPSGSYNEQFF. DNA for the CDR3: TGCAGTGCTAGAGGCCTCCCTAGCGGCTCCTACAATGAGCAGTTCTTC.

This clonotype was found many times. The rearrangement links TRBV6-9 to TRBJ2-3; no firm D call. Per germline, CDR1 MNHGY and CDR2 SVAAGI. This CDR3 is 15 amino acids long. Trimming shortened V by 3 bases and J by 3 bases, and 13 bases separated the two germline ends. As DNA, the CDR3 is TGTGCCAGCAGTTACTCTTCGACGCCGACAGATACGCAGTATTTT. Amino acids: CASSYSSTPTDTQYF.

This clonotype was seen repeatedly, ten times or more. The V call is TRBV5-1, the J call TRBJ2-7; TRBD2 matches 11 bases. The CDR3 covers 19 residues. J was trimmed by 4 bases and V by 4 bases; bases with no gene match: 19. Germline values: CDR1 SGHRS, CDR2 YFSETQ. This CDR3 is CASSLLIAGGRLGGYEQYF. The DNA of the CDR3 is TGCGCCAGCAGCCTCCTTATAGCGGGAGGGCGACTTGGAGGGTACGAGCAGTACTTC.

This chain connects TRBV3-1 to TRBJ1-2; D may be TRBD1 (5 bases). Deletions cut 1 base from V and 1 base from J, with 10 bases between. The CDR3 runs 15 residues. Germline-derived CDR1 and CDR2 are LGHDT and YNNKEL (reference sequence). CDR3 sequence: CASSQGQLGNYGYTF. Here the CDR3 DNA reads TGTGCCAGCAGCCAAGGACAGCTCGGTAACTATGGCTACACCTTC.

This clonotype came up many times. The chain is built from TRBV27 and TRBJ2-3; D ambiguous. Germline values: CDR1 MNHEY, CDR2 SMNVEV (reference sequence). Deletions cut 0 bases from V and 4 bases from J, with 2 bases between. This CDR3 is built from 12 residues. This CDR3 reads CASSLSPDTQYF. CDR3 sequence (DNA): TGTGCCAGCAGTTTATCCCCAGATACGCAGTATTTT.

This clonotype was observed at least ten times. The genes are TRBV28 and TRBJ2-3; D remains unclear. The CDR3 spans 14 residues. Germline loops: CDR1 MDHEN, CDR2 SYDVKM. The V end was cut by 5 bases, the J end by 2 bases, with 11 bases between. CDR3 region: CASSPTPFTDTQYF. The DNA of the CDR3 is TGTGCCAGCAGTCCAACCCCTTTCACAGATACGCAGTATTTT.

The V gene is TRBV15, the J gene TRBJ1-1; D uncertain. The V and J ends lost 0 bases and 0 bases respectively, with 8 bases between them. Germline V gene lookup returns CDR1 LNHNV and CDR2 YYDKDF (reference sequence). The CDR3 length is 15 residues. CDR3 in amino acids: CATSRDVSLNTEAFF. As DNA, the CDR3 is TGTGCCACCAGCAGAGACGTCAGTTTGAACACTGAAGCTTTCTTT.

This clonotype was found a few times. The rearrangement joins TRBV3-1 to TRBJ2-1; D is perhaps TRBD2 (6 bases). Looked up from germline, CDR1 is LGHDT and CDR2 is YNNKEL (reference sequence). This CDR3 contains 17 residues. Trimming removed 0 bases from V and 0 bases from J, with 12 bases in between. The CDR3 DNA reads as TGTGCCAGCAGCCAAGATATTCGGGGGAGCTCCTACAATGAGCAGTTCTTC. It encodes CASSQDIRGSSYNEQFF.